The 32 T cell receptor beta chains reported below all come from one sample, sequenced in a study of shared clonotypes between healthy human individuals. Some clones are missing from TCRdb's copy, which holds only in-frame ones; the method was immunoSEQ multiplex PCR. The sample holds around 2.5 million clones, over 85% seen once. Sample: naive CD4+ T cells from PBMCs. Regarding subset: CD45RA+ positively selected. The receptors here all came from a man aged 18 to 30 in good health. Some clones in this sample may be carry-over from other donors' samples.

The chain joins TRBV2 to TRBJ1-1, with 7 bases aligning to TRBD1. This CDR3 contains 13 residues. Losses at the gene ends were 7 bases for V and 1 base for J; bases not matched to a gene: 3. CDR1 is SNHLY and CDR2 is FYNNEI in the germline V gene. CDR3 sequence reads: CASNDRENTEAFF. DNA of the CDR3: TGTGCCAGCAACGACAGGGAGAACACTGAAGCTTTCTTT.

V usage is TRBV5-6 and J usage is TRBJ2-6; no reliable D call. V lost 7 bases, J lost 5 bases, and 22 bases lay in between. The CDR3 spans 17 residues. The germline CDR1 and CDR2 sequences are SGHDT and YYEEEE. Here the CDR3 reads CASFLCKSQSRANVLTF. The CDR3 DNA reads as TGTGCCAGCTTCCTATGCAAGTCACAAAGTCGGGCCAACGTCCTGACTTTC. The whole variable domain, remainder taken from reference TRBV5-6 and TRBJ2-6, is DAGVTQSPTHLIKTRGQQVTLRCSPKSGHDTVSWYQQALGQGPQFIFQYYEEEERQRGNFPDRFSGHQFPNYSSELNVNALLLGDSALYLCASFLCKSQSRANVLTFGAGSRLTVL.

This chain joins TRBV30 and TRBJ2-3; 7 nucleotides agree with TRBD1. The V gene end was trimmed by 4 bases and the J gene end by 4 bases; junction bases not matched to a gene: 8. The CDR3 totals 14 residues. Germline CDR1 GTSNPN, CDR2 SVGIG (reference sequence). The CDR3 bases are TGTGCCTGGACACTCGGGACAGCATCAGATACGCAGTATTTT. It is translated as CAWTLGTASDTQYF.

This clone has a single count. The rearrangement joins TRBV19 to TRBJ2-1; 7 bases agree with TRBD1. Germline assignment: CDR1 LNHDA and CDR2 SQIVND (reference sequence). J was trimmed by 0 bases and V by 4 bases; bases with no gene match: 6. CDR3 size: 16 residues. In nucleotides, the CDR3 is TGTGCCAGTAGTACAGCGACAGGGAGCTCCTACAATGAGCAGTTCTTC. Protein: CASSTATGSSYNEQFF.

The chain joins TRBV7-9 to TRBJ1-4; TRBD1 might be the D (6 bases). Deletions cut 4 bases from V and 8 bases from J, with 14 bases between. In germline, CDR1 is SEHNR, CDR2 FQNEAQ (reference sequence). This CDR3 has 14 residues. The CDR3 loop is CASSSWGQTEKLFF. As DNA, the CDR3 is TGTGCCAGCAGCTCTTGGGGACAAACAGAAAAACTGTTTTTT.

The rearrangement joins TRBV18 to TRBJ1-5, with 9 bases that match TRBD1. The ends lost 6 bases at V and 5 bases at J; junction bases unmatched: 8. CDR1 KGHSH and CDR2 LQKENI come from the germline V gene. CDR3 length: 15 amino acids. The CDR3: CASSSGQGPYQPQHF. The CDR3 coding sequence is TGTGCCAGCTCGTCGGGACAGGGACCCTATCAGCCCCAGCATTTT.

In regard to this clone: This same CDR3 is encoded by further DNA sequences in the sample. The chain employs TRBV9 and TRBJ2-7, with 9 bases aligning to TRBD1. This CDR3 has 14 amino acids. CDR1 is SGDLS, CDR2 YYNGEE, per germline. The ends lost 5 bases at V and 3 bases at J; junction bases unmatched: 6. CDR3 region: CASSSGTGLYEQYF. In DNA, the CDR3 is TGTGCCAGCAGTTCCGGGACAGGGCTCTACGAGCAGTACTTC. Based on the CDR3 plus reference TRBV9 and TRBJ2-7, the full variable domain is DSGVTQTPKHLITATGQRVTLRCSPRSGDLSVYWYQQSLDQGLQFLIQYYNGEERAKGNILERFSAQQFPDLHSELNLSSLELGDSALYFCASSSGTGLYEQYFGPGTRLTVT.

CDR3 loop: CASSLGTSGNQYF. The CDR3 region has the DNA TGTGCCAGCAGCCTTGGGACTAGCGGGAATCAGTACTTC. J is TRBJ2-7 and V is TRBV5-6; 13 positions match TRBD2. The V gene's germline CDR1 is SGHDT and CDR2 YYEEEE. V lost 4 bases and J lost 10; bases outside the gene matches: 5. The CDR3 length is 13 residues.

The chain couples TRBV29-1 to TRBJ2-2, with 7 bases fitting TRBD1. The ends lost 7 bases at V and 2 bases at J; junction bases unmatched: 7. The CDR3 sequence is 14 residues long. Germline lookup yields CDR1 SQVTM and CDR2 ANQGSEA. The CDR3: CSAARDSNTGELFF. CDR3 coding DNA: TGCAGCGCCGCCCGGGACAGCAACACCGGGGAGCTGTTTTTT.

This sequence joins TRBV9 and TRBJ2-5; D remains unclear. The CDR3 is made up of 14 amino acids. The germline V gene has CDR1 SGDLS and CDR2 YYNGEE. V was cut by 1 base and J by 1 base, with 8 bases left in between. As DNA, the CDR3 is TGTGCCAGCAGCGTAAGTGCGATCCAAGAGACCCAGTACTTC. It specifies CASSVSAIQETQYF.

This rearrangement joins TRBV5-1 to TRBJ2-7; a weak D match, TRBD2 (5 bases). Germline V lookup: CDR1 SGHRS, CDR2 YFSETQ. The CDR3 consists of 15 residues. With 2 bases removed from V and 2 bases from J, the gap between germline ends came to 14 bases. CDR3 DNA: TGCGCCAGCAGCTTCTCGGTAGCGTCCACCTACGAGCAGTACTTC. Translated, it gives CASSFSVASTYEQYF. Combining the CDR3 with reference TRBV5-1 and TRBJ2-7 gives the whole variable domain KAGVTQTPRYLIKTRGQQVTLSCSPISGHRSVSWYQQTPGQGLQFLFEYFSETQRNKGNFPGRFSGRQFSNSRSEMNVSTLELGDSALYLCASSFSVASTYEQYFGPGTRLTVT.

Comments on this clone: One end of the junction fails to match germline, which may point to a read error. The chain recombines TRBV7-2 with TRBJ2-1; D possibly corresponds to TRBD2 (5 bases). The CDR3 totals 15 residues. Per the germline V gene, CDR1 is SGHTA and CDR2 is FQGNSA. CDR3 region: CASRLAWSSYNEQFF. For the CDR3, the DNA is TGTGCCAGCAGGTTAGCGTGGAGCTCCTACAATGAGCAGTTCTTC. The whole variable domain, filled in from reference TRBV7-2 and TRBJ2-1, reads GAGVSQSPSNKVTEKGKDVELRCDPISGHTALYWYRQSLGQGLEFLIYFQGNSAPDKSGLPSDRFSAERTGGSVSTLTIQRTQQEDSAVYLCASRLAWSSYNEQFFGPGTRLTVL.

The V call is TRBV7-8, the J call TRBJ2-5, with D possibly being TRBD1 or TRBD2 (5 bases each). CDR3 length: 14 residues. Trimming stripped 4 bases from V and 4 bases from J, with 13 bases between. Germline CDR1 and CDR2: SGHVS and FQNEAQ. CDR3 protein: CASSSAGTSETQYF. DNA for the CDR3: TGTGCCAGCAGCTCAGCCGGGACGTCAGAGACCCAGTACTTC.

About this clone: The same CDR3 arises from other DNA sequences in this sample as well. The chain is built from TRBV18 and TRBJ1-3; D gene unclear. There are 15 residues in the CDR3. Germline V gives CDR1 KGHSH, CDR2 LQKENI. Trimming removed 3 bases from V and 4 bases from J, with 13 bases in between. CDR3 in amino acids: CASSPPTGPGNTIYF. DNA for the CDR3: TGTGCCAGCTCACCGCCCACCGGACCCGGAAACACCATATATTTT.

This clone has just one count. The chain links TRBV5-1 to TRBJ1-4, with 7 positions matching TRBD1. V gave up 4 bases and J gave up 0 bases; unmatched junction bases: 3. The CDR3 contains 15 residues. Per germline, CDR1 SGHRS and CDR2 YFSETQ. In DNA form, the CDR3 reads TGCGCCAGCAGCCCAGGGGGACCAACTAATGAAAAACTGTTTTTT. Translated, it gives CASSPGGPTNEKLFF.

The chain recombines TRBV7-2 with TRBJ2-7; D is possibly TRBD2 (6 bases). Looked up from germline, CDR1 is SGHTA and CDR2 is FQGNSA. This CDR3 is built from 15 residues. V was shortened by 5 bases and J by 7 bases, with 21 bases between the two germline ends. The CDR3 nucleotides read TGTGCCAGCAGCGCCCCCCCTACGGGGGTTGGTGAGCAGTACTTC. It specifies CASSAPPTGVGEQYF.

The chain couples TRBV6-1 to TRBJ2-5; D ambiguous. The CDR3 contains 15 residues. CDR1 MNHNS and CDR2 SASEGT come from the germline V gene. Trimming shortened V by 6 bases and J by 1 base, and 15 bases separated the two germline ends. Here the CDR3 DNA reads TGTGCCAGCAGGCCCACCCAGACTTTCCAAGAGACCCAGTACTTC. Its translation is CASRPTQTFQETQYF.

This chain links TRBV5-1 with TRBJ2-5; 7 bases agree with TRBD1. V was pared by 2 bases and J by 2 bases, with 3 bases of the junction left unmatched. Germline lookup yields CDR1 SGHRS and CDR2 YFSETQ. This CDR3 has 14 amino acids. Here the CDR3 reads CASSFGTEQETQYF. As DNA, the CDR3 is TGCGCCAGCAGCTTCGGGACAGAGCAAGAGACCCAGTACTTC.

On this clone: The same CDR3 also results from other DNA sequences found in this sample. The genes are TRBV5-1 and TRBJ1-3; D not certain. Germline V gene lookup returns CDR1 SGHRS and CDR2 YFSETQ. V lost 0 bases, J lost 4 bases, and 2 bases lay in between. CDR3 length: 12 amino acids. The CDR3 sequence: CASSLDGNTIYF. The CDR3 region has the DNA TGCGCCAGCAGCTTGGACGGAAACACCATATATTTT.

Worth noting for this clone: The identical CDR3 is also encoded by other nucleotide sequences in the sample. The chain recombines TRBV18 with TRBJ2-1, with D unclear. From germline, CDR1 is KGHSH and CDR2 LQKENI. This CDR3 spans 15 amino acids. Trimming pared 1 base from V and 0 bases from J, leaving 7 bases between. CDR3 residues: CASSPLRSSYNEQFF. CDR3 sequence (DNA): TGTGCCAGCTCACCACTCAGGAGCTCCTACAATGAGCAGTTCTTC. The full variable domain, with the rest looked up from reference TRBV18 and TRBJ2-1, is NAGVMQNPRHLVRRRGQEARLRCSPMKGHSHVYWYRQLPEEGLKFMVYLQKENIIDESGMPKERFSAEFPKEGPSILRIQQVVRGDSAAYFCASSPLRSSYNEQFFGPGTRLTVL.

This chain joins TRBV2 and TRBJ2-1; no clear D. The CDR3 sequence is 14 residues long. Germline lookup yields CDR1 SNHLY and CDR2 FYNNEI. V lost 3 bases and J 2 bases, leaving 8 bases between the germline ends. The CDR3 region is CASSEAQPYNEQFF. The CDR3 region has the DNA TGTGCCAGCAGTGAGGCACAGCCCTACAATGAGCAGTTCTTC.

This chain links TRBV19 with TRBJ2-2; 8 bases line up with TRBD2. The CDR3 loop spans 14 amino acids. Trimming at V came to 4 bases and at J to 4 bases, leaving 2 bases not matched to a gene. The germline V gene encodes CDR1 LNHDA and CDR2 SQIVND (reference sequence). CDR3: CASSNGRVTGELFF. Written as DNA, the CDR3 is TGTGCCAGTAGTAACGGGAGGGTCACCGGGGAGCTGTTTTTT.

V usage is TRBV5-4 and J usage is TRBJ2-7; a possible D gene is TRBD1 (7 bases). V lost 4 bases and J 2 bases, leaving 16 bases between the germline ends. The CDR3 spans 15 residues. Germline-derived CDR1 and CDR2 are SGHNT and YYREEE (reference sequence). For the CDR3, the DNA is TGTGCCAGCAGCCAGGGGGGCAGGGAAGCCTACGAGCAGTACTTC. This translates into CASSQGGREAYEQYF.

The chain uses TRBV5-1 and TRBJ2-6, with 10 positions matching TRBD1. This CDR3 comprises 20 residues. Trimming took 5 bases from V and 1 from J; bases not matched to a gene: 15. Looked up from germline, CDR1 is SGHRS and CDR2 is YFSETQ. The CDR3 reads CASRLPIRDRGTSGANVLTF. The CDR3 bases are TGCGCCAGCAGACTCCCAATCCGGGACAGGGGAACGTCTGGGGCCAACGTCCTGACTTTC.

The V call is TRBV7-7, the J call TRBJ2-3, with D perhaps TRBD1 (5 bases). Trimming shortened V by 3 bases and J by 4 bases, and 14 bases separated the two germline ends. Germline lookup yields CDR1 SSHAT and CDR2 FNYEAQ (reference sequence). This CDR3 is built from 15 residues. The DNA of the CDR3 is TGTGCCAGCAGCTTGGGGCAGGGAAGAGCAGATACGCAGTATTTT. It translates to CASSLGQGRADTQYF.

This chain connects TRBV5-1 to TRBJ2-7; a weak D match, TRBD1 (5 bases). In germline, CDR1 is SGHRS, CDR2 YFSETQ. CDR3 length: 15 amino acids. V dropped 0 bases and J dropped 4 bases, with 14 bases sitting between them. For the CDR3, the DNA is TGCGCCAGCAGCTTGGAAACAGGCCCTTCTTACGAGCAGTACTTC. Protein sequence: CASSLETGPSYEQYF.

The chain uses TRBV28 and TRBJ2-2; 8 bases are shared with TRBD2. Germline V CDR1 and CDR2: MDHEN, SYDVKM. Trimming cost V 6 bases and J 5 bases; bases outside gene matches: 11. This CDR3 has 16 amino acids. CDR3 bases: TGTGCCAGCAGATCGAATAGGCGGGGGGCAACCGGGGAGCTGTTTTTT. This codes for CASRSNRRGATGELFF.

This sequence joins TRBV11-2 and TRBJ2-5; D not certain. The CDR3 extends over 16 amino acids. Trimming took 1 base from V and 2 from J, leaving 14 bases between them. Germline V gene sequence: CDR1 SGHAT, CDR2 FQNNGV. CDR3 in amino acids: CASSLVGVLGQETQYF. CDR3 coding DNA: TGTGCCAGCAGCTTAGTTGGGGTTCTCGGGCAAGAGACCCAGTACTTC.

This chain connects TRBV10-3 to TRBJ2-1; no clear D. The germline V gene has CDR1 ENHRY and CDR2 SYGVKD. The CDR3 covers 15 residues. The V end lost 0 bases, the J end lost 4 bases, and 10 bases lay between the germline ends. CDR3 nucleotide sequence: TGTGCCATCAGTGAGTCCCTGGGCGGATACAATGAGCAGTTCTTC. Its translation is CAISESLGGYNEQFF.

Concerning this clone itself: The junction departs from the called germline gene at one end, perhaps through a read error. In the same sample, other DNA sequences code for this CDR3. The chain joins TRBV7-9 to TRBJ1-5; D uncertain. This CDR3 is 13 amino acids long. Germline assignment: CDR1 SEHNR and CDR2 FQNEAQ (reference sequence). The CDR3 here is CASSPMDLQPQHF. The CDR3 region has the DNA TGTGCCAGCAGCCCCATGGACCTTCAGCCTCAGCATTTT.

A remark on this clone: Other DNA sequences from this sample encode an identical CDR3 as well. DNA of the CDR3: TGTGCCAGCAGCGTAGGAGGAACGGTGAACACTGAAGCTTTCTTT. This sequence encodes CASSVGGTVNTEAFF. V and J are TRBV9 and TRBJ1-1; no clear D gene. Germline-derived CDR1 and CDR2 are SGDLS and YYNGEE. Trimming stripped 0 bases from V and 0 bases from J, with 9 bases between. CDR3 length: 15 amino acids. Using reference TRBV9 and TRBJ1-1 for the parts outside the CDR3, the full variable domain is DSGVTQTPKHLITATGQRVTLRCSPRSGDLSVYWYQQSLDQGLQFLIQYYNGEERAKGNILERFSAQQFPDLHSELNLSSLELGDSALYFCASSVGGTVNTEAFFGQGTRLTVV.

With respect to this clone: This sample also contains other DNA sequences that code for the same CDR3. This sequence joins TRBV30 and TRBJ1-3, with 12 bases that match TRBD1. The CDR3 totals 15 residues. CDR1 and CDR2 from the germline V gene are GTSNPN and SVGIG (reference sequence). The J segment lost 4 bases and the V segment lost 3 bases, leaving 4 bases of the junction unmatched. CDR3 in DNA: TGTGCCTGGAGCGGGGGACAGGGGGCCGGAAACACCATATATTTT. Translation: CAWSGGQGAGNTIYF.